Included here is one TCR beta chain sequence, with context. This sample also contains other DNA sequences that code for the same CDR3. The data were taken from a study of blood T cell repertoires in COVID-19. Across the study: Researchers got acute and convalescent COVID-19 samples from the United States, Italy and Spain.

Germline lookup yields CDR1 MNHEY and CDR2 SMNVEV (reference sequence). The CDR3 consists of 13 residues. J was trimmed by 4 bases and V by 2 bases; bases with no gene match: 2. The table came from immunoSEQ multiplex PCR; TCRdb's copy has only in-frame clones and leaves some out. The data hold some 250,000 clones, with roughly 90% observed a single time. What was sequenced was peripheral blood. The rearrangement uses TRBV27 and TRBJ2-7; 7 bases map to TRBD1. The receptor was isolated from a man in his sixties with acute or convalescent COVID-19. The CDR3 here is CASSLGRGYEQYF. CDR3 DNA sequence: TGTGCCAGCAGTTTAGGCAGGGGGTACGAGCAGTACTTC.